The sequence of this T cell receptor (beta chain) was determined in a study of spatial heterogeneity in lung cancer (dated by TCRdb to the late 2010s). About the study as a whole: More beta-chain than alpha-chain transcripts were consistently detected, likely reflecting higher beta-chain transcript abundance. TCR transcript counts in tumor regions correlated strongly with a T cell transcriptional module score from matched bulk RNA-seq. In the raw uncorrected reads, each unique combination of TCR and UMI appeared more than ten times on average. TCR alpha and beta repertoires were quantitatively compared across multiple tumor regions, matched nontumor lung and blood in non-small cell lung cancer. TCR repertoire features were related to nonsynonymous mutation counts determined by whole-exome sequencing of tumor tissue. Both alpha and beta chains were TCR-sequenced in 220 or so tumor regions, under 85 matched nontumor lung samples and more than 50 PBMC samples obtained at surgery. The paper's findings and limits, for the study overall: Confirming at a functional level the hypothesis that regional TCRs recognize regional mutations was considered to require additional single-cell paired TCR alpha and beta sequencing. The tumor nonsynonymous mutation count correlated with the number of expanded intratumoral alpha and beta TCRs. TCR-seq was estimated to cover only roughly 6.8% of tumor T cells for alpha chains and 13% for beta chains. The count of ubiquitous expanded TCRs correlated with the count of ubiquitous nonsynonymous mutations, and the count of regional expanded TCRs correlated with the count of regional nonsynonymous mutations.

For CDR1 and CDR2, the germline V gene (reference sequence) lists MNHEY and SMNVEV. V is shortened by 5 bases, J by 2 bases, and the region joining them spans 19 bases. From cysteine to phenylalanine, the CDR3 is 16 amino acids long. The DNA shown is the 48-base CDR3, in frame from base 1. Within its sample, this clonotype is medium-sized (0.01 to 0.1%). Its recognized antigen is unknown. It has no much larger one-base neighbor in the sample; base qualities were not kept. Because this beta chain is a stray read in a library intended to capture alpha chains, its abundance should not be given much weight. Receptors were amplified or captured by 5' RACE. For sequencing, a NextSeq 500 was employed. The TCR library protocol attached a unique molecular identifier to each TCR cDNA molecule to allow correction of PCR and sequencing errors. Regarding the original processing steps: TCR identification, UMI-based error correction and CDR3 extraction were performed with Decombinator tools. TCRs above a frequency of 2 per 1,000, corresponding to the top 1% of the tumor frequency distribution, were defined as expanded. Expanded tumor TCRs were classed as regional if statistically deemed absent (corrected P<0.05) from at least one tumor region, otherwise ubiquitous. Renyi diversity was computed with the R vegan package after each repertoire had been subsampled 100 times to 5,000 TCRs. CDR3 similarity networks were constructed using string-kernel similarity of amino acid triplets, with links drawn between CDR3s whose pairwise similarity was above 0.82. The public reads were quality trimmed at Q25 with fastp and then assembled into clones with MiXCR by TCRdb, keeping productive beta chains. Entries that share a CDR3 protein sequence are merged under the most common genes and DNA. In this record, the V and J calls reflect TCRdb's handling and not the investigators' own analysis. This sample holds fewer than 7,500 distinct CDR3 sequences; approximately 14% were observed only once. About 10% of the sample goes to the ten largest clones.

This sample's time point label indicates: sample taken at primary tumor resection. Donors were around 69 patients with early-stage, untreated non-small cell lung cancer from the lung TRACERx cohort. TCR sequencing used whole RNA extracted from tumor and nontumor lung tissue, or from cryopreserved PBMC samples, without cell sorting. Patients were selected for TCR sequencing only if sufficient RNA was available from at least two tumor regions. Tumor and adjacent nontumor lung specimens were reviewed by a lung pathologist before selection. The sequence was obtained from a male donor with early-stage non-small cell lung cancer. The chain is assembled from TRBV27 and TRBJ2-7, with the identity of the D gene unclear. Here the sequenced sample was lung tumor tissue, taken at surgery. The nucleotide sequence is given as TGTGCCAGCAGTCCCCGCGTGGGGATTCAGACCTACGAGCAGTACTTC. Protein translation: CASSPRVGIQTYEQYF.